A single sample gave rise to the 3 T cell receptor beta chains below, sequenced in a study of blood T cell repertoires in COVID-19. The protocol was immunoSEQ multiplex PCR, while the TCRdb copy is restricted to in-frame clones and leaves out a portion. Of 300,000 or so clones in the sample, roughly 89% are singletons; the top ten hold roughly 2.9%. Sequenced sample: PBMCs or T cells enriched from blood (not recorded which). These receptors came from a woman aged 45-59 years who had been exposed to COVID-19.

The chain recombines TRBV19 with TRBJ1-4; 8 positions agree with TRBD1. Losses at the gene ends were 7 bases for V and 10 bases for J; bases not matched to a gene: 8. In germline, CDR1 is LNHDA, CDR2 SQIVND (reference sequence). This CDR3 spans 13 amino acids. CDR3 in DNA: TGTGCCAGTACCCGGGACAGGAGTGGAAAACTGTTTTTT. It encodes CASTRDRSGKLFF.

The V and J genes are TRBV3-1 (or the pseudogene TRBV3-2) and TRBJ1-3, with 8 bases fitting TRBD1. Germline trimming cut 3 bases from V and 2 bases from J; bases unmatched to any gene: 3. CDR1 is LGHDT, CDR2 YNNKEL, per germline (reference sequence). This CDR3 comprises 15 residues. CDR3 amino acids: CASSHRQGTGNTIYF. CDR3 nucleotides: TGTGCCAGCAGCCACAGACAGGGGACTGGAAACACCATATATTTT.

This chain connects TRBV5-4 to TRBJ2-1; TRBD2 agrees at 13 bases. Germline V gene lookup returns CDR1 SGHNT and CDR2 YYREEE (reference sequence). Trimming cost V 0 bases and J 9 bases; bases outside gene matches: 6. The CDR3 consists of 16 residues. The DNA of the CDR3 is TGTGCCAGCAGCTTGGGGCCGGGACTAGCGGGGACTGAGCAGTTCTTC. Translation gives CASSLGPGLAGTEQFF. The full variable domain, in which reference TRBV5-4 and TRBJ2-1 provide the parts outside the CDR3, is ETGVTQSPTHLIKTRGQQVTLRCSSQSGHNTVSWYQQALGQGPQFIFQYYREEENGRGNFPPRFSGLQFPNYSSELNVNALELDDSALYLCASSLGPGLAGTEQFFGPGTRLTVL.